This T cell receptor (beta chain) is from a study of T cells in Graves' hyperthyroidism and ophthalmopathy. Study-level findings and limits: Stable hyperthyroidism was separated from ophthalmopathy by a model based on 13 V-J features. Before onset, by a median of approximately 6.2 months, the model predicted ophthalmopathy.

Worth noting for this clonotype: Antigen specificity is unknown.

Authors of the study amplified TCR beta CDR3 regions from RNA transcripts. The HTBI primer set drove a first-round RT-PCR of the TCR CDR3. TCRdb re-analysed the multiplex PCR reads in MiXCR, keeping a single row per CDR3 protein. The sample has 450,000 to 700,000 distinct CDR3 sequences; roughly 46% are singletons. CDR1 DFQATT and CDR2 SNEGSKA come from the germline V gene (reference sequence). V was trimmed by 2 bases and J by 9 bases, leaving 16 bases between them. The CDR3 consists of 13 residues. Sequenced input: peripheral blood or thyroid tissue (not recorded which). The chain is built from TRBV20-1 and TRBJ2-5, with D uncertain. The TCR was taken from an adult woman with Graves' disease, either hyperthyroidism or ophthalmopathy (not recorded which). The chain's CDR3 is CSARRESDQPQYF. CDR3 DNA sequence: TGCAGTGCTAGAAGGGAAAGCGATCAGCCCCAGTACTTC.